The sample holds one count of the clone carrying this T cell receptor (beta chain). This record belongs to a study of blood T cell repertoires in COVID-19. Original data processing: Amplification from reference gene primers served as the basis for estimated nucleated cell counts. Using immunoSEQ multiplex PCR, the repertoire was profiled, and TCRdb retains in-frame clones only, with some absent. The V and J calls and clone size are taken from that table; D and trimming were inferred from the DNA. The sample has about 290,000 clones, approximately 89% seen once. This CDR3 comprises 16 residues. Germline CDR1 MDHEN, CDR2 SYDVKM. V was trimmed by 2 bases and J by 1 base, leaving 12 bases between them.

The source of this sequence is a woman in her twenties or thirties with COVID-19, enrolled during active disease. Sequencing was carried out using peripheral blood. The chain carries TRBV28 and TRBJ1-3; D gene unclear. This chain's CDR3 is CASSLKSPYSGNTIYF. The DNA of the CDR3 is TGTGCCAGCAGTTTAAAGAGCCCCTATTCTGGAAACACCATATATTTT.